The subject of this entry is one TCR beta chain. The antigen is unknown. The V gene lost 4 bases and the J gene lost 0 bases, with 18 bases spanning the gap. The CDR3 loop spans 18 amino acids. CDR1 is LGHNA, CDR2 YSLEER, per germline. PCR amplification relied on 60 Vbeta primers (plus 13 Jbeta primers). Only in-frame clones appear in the TCRdb table, and some are missing; sequencing was by immunoSEQ multiplex PCR. The data contain 45,000 to 65,000 clones, roughly 80% of them singletons. These data are taken from a study of cytomegalovirus exposure and HLA in healthy donors. Study observations and caveats: An analysis done earlier found most TCR beta V segments productive about 90% or about 30% of the time. Upon later analysis, HLA-associated TCR beta chains proved more clonally expanded than other, equally common chains. Around 160 TCR beta chains were listed as cytomegalovirus-associated.

This sequence was found in a man in his thirties or forties in good health and CMV-seronegative. The sequenced sample was PBMCs. The V call is TRBV4-3, the J call TRBJ1-4; tentatively, D is TRBD1 (6 bases). The chain's CDR3 is CASSPLRGGLATNEKLFF. As DNA, the CDR3 is TGCGCCAGCAGCCCCCTGAGGGGGGGTCTAGCAACTAATGAAAAACTGTTTTTT.